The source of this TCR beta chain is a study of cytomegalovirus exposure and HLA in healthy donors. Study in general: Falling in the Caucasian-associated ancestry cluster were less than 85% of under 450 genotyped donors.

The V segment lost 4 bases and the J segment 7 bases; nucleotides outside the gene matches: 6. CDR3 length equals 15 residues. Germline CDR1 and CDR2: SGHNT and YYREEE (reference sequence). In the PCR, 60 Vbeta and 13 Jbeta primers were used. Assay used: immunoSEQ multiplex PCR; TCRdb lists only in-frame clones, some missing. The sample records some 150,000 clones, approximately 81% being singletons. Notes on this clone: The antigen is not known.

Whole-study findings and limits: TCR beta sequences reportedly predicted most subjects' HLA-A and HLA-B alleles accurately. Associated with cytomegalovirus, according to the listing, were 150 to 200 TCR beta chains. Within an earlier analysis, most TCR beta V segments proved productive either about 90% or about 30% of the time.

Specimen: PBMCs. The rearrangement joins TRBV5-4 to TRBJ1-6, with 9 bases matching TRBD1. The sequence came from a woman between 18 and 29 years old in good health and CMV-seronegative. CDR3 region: CASSPTGTGNSPLHF. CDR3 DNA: TGTGCCAGCAGCCCTACCGGGACAGGGAATTCACCCCTCCACTTT.